This is a list of T cell receptor beta chains from one sample in a study of cytomegalovirus exposure and HLA in healthy donors. Sequencing used immunoSEQ multiplex PCR; TCRdb keeps in-frame clones, though not all of them. The sample yields 210,000 or so clones, 60% to 80% seen once. The sample comprised PBMCs. Receptors originate from a man aged 18 to 30 in good health and CMV-seronegative. Each CDR3 is given with its conserved first and last residue. The order of the fields is J gene, D gene, V gene, clone size, CDR3 protein, CDR3 DNA. D genes are given only for firm matches. Rows may omit the clone size; those that give it use once, few, many or a size class.

J: TRBJ2-6; D: NA; V: TRBV13; size: NA; CDR3: CASSLGGLSGANVLTF; DNA: TGTGCCAGCAGCTTGGGCGGGCTTTCTGGGGCCAACGTCCTGACTTTC
J: TRBJ2-3; D: NA; V: TRBV6-5; size: NA; CDR3: CASSFSVGTDTQYF; DNA: TGTGCCAGCTCATTCTCAGTGGGCACAGATACGCAGTATTTT
J: TRBJ2-1; D: TRBD2; V: TRBV7-7; size: once; CDR3: CASSLGGGDSYNEQFF; DNA: TGTGCTAGCAGCTTAGGCGGGGGGGACTCCTACAATGAGCAGTTCTTC
J: TRBJ2-2; D: NA; V: TRBV29-1; size: NA; CDR3: CSVEVQTVGGAGELFF; DNA: TGCAGCGTTGAAGTTCAGACAGTCGGGGGAGCCGGGGAGCTGTTTTTT
J: TRBJ1-1; D: TRBD1; V: TRBV7-2; size: NA; CDR3: CASSLDRGVTEAFF; DNA: TGTGCCAGCAGCTTAGACAGGGGTGTCACTGAAGCTTTCTTT
J: TRBJ2-2; D: TRBD1; V: TRBV7-2; size: NA; CDR3: CASSLGQGGRGELFF; DNA: TGTGCCAGCAGCTTAGGACAGGGGGGTAGGGGGGAGCTGTTTTTT
J: TRBJ2-1; D: TRBD2; V: TRBV5-1; size: NA; CDR3: CASSSPSGSWDEQFF; DNA: TGCGCCAGCAGCTCCCCTAGCGGGAGTTGGGATGAGCAGTTCTTC
J: TRBJ2-7; D: TRBD1; V: TRBV6-5; size: NA; CDR3: CASIRTGGSNEQYF; DNA: TGTGCCAGCATACGGACAGGGGGCTCGAACGAGCAGTACTTC
J: TRBJ1-2; D: NA; V: TRBV6-5; size: few; CDR3: CASSYDTGNYGYTF; DNA: TGTGCCAGCAGTTACGACACAGGGAACTATGGCTACACCTTC
J: TRBJ2-5; D: TRBD2; V: TRBV30; size: NA; CDR3: CAWSVYPSGEETQYF; DNA: TGTGCCTGGAGTGTATACCCTAGCGGGGAAGAGACCCAGTACTTC
J: TRBJ2-2; D: TRBD2; V: TRBV29-1; size: NA; CDR3: CSVQSGRPGELFF; DNA: TGCAGCGTCCAGTCCGGGAGGCCGGGGGAGCTGTTTTTT
J: TRBJ2-3; D: TRBD1; V: TRBV30; size: NA; CDR3: CACVSTGTDTQYF; DNA: TGTGCCTGCGTATCGACAGGGACAGATACGCAGTATTTT
J: TRBJ1-3; D: TRBD1; V: TRBV4-2; size: few; CDR3: CASSPGQGALVGNTIYF; DNA: TGTGCCAGCAGCCCTGGACAGGGGGCGCTTGTGGGAAACACCATATATTTT
J: TRBJ2-7; D: NA; V: TRBV2; size: once; CDR3: CASRQGLVYEQYF; DNA: TGTGCCAGCCGACAGGGACTTGTCTACGAGCAGTACTTC
J: TRBJ1-4; D: NA; V: TRBV5-1; size: NA; CDR3: CASSPQGRVGELFF; DNA: TGCGCCAGCAGCCCCCAGGGCAGGGTAGGAGAACTGTTTTTT
J: TRBJ2-3; D: NA; V: TRBV11-3; size: NA; CDR3: CASSSPRGTLTDTQYF; DNA: TGTGCCAGCAGCTCCCCCAGGGGGACTCTCACAGATACGCAGTATTTT
J: TRBJ1-2; D: NA; V: TRBV29-1; size: NA; CDR3: CSVESGGRGYTF; DNA: TGCAGCGTTGAATCGGGGGGGCGGGGCTACACCTTC
J: TRBJ2-5; D: TRBD2; V: TRBV5-6; size: NA; CDR3: CASSSLAGGPGETQYF; DNA: TGTGCCAGCAGCTCTTTAGCGGGGGGGCCTGGAGAGACCCAGTACTTC
J: TRBJ2-3; D: NA; V: TRBV11-3; size: NA; CDR3: CASSSRQDSTDTQYF; DNA: TGTGCCAGCAGCTCTCGACAGGATAGCACAGATACGCAGTATTTT
J: TRBJ2-3; D: TRBD1; V: TRBV6-4; size: NA; CDR3: CASSDSASGQGADTQYF; DNA: TGTGCCAGCAGTGACTCTGCCTCTGGACAGGGGGCAGATACGCAGTATTTT
J: TRBJ2-1; D: TRBD2; V: TRBV29-1; size: few; CDR3: CSVDNSGGAGEQFF; DNA: TGCAGCGTCGATAATAGCGGGGGGGCCGGTGAGCAGTTCTTC
J: TRBJ1-1; D: TRBD1; V: TRBV19; size: NA; CDR3: CASTDAGPGTGPPEAFF; DNA: TGTGCCAGTACCGATGCTGGCCCCGGGACAGGACCTCCTGAAGCTTTCTTT
J: TRBJ1-1; D: NA; V: TRBV4-2; size: NA; CDR3: CASRTLGGRDTEAFF; DNA: TGTGCCAGCAGAACCCTTGGGGGCCGGGACACTGAAGCTTTCTTT
J: TRBJ2-6; D: TRBD2; V: TRBV7-9; size: NA; CDR3: CSSSLTSGRSGANVLTF; DNA: TGTTCCAGCAGCTTAACTAGCGGGAGGTCTGGGGCCAACGTCCTGACTTTC
J: TRBJ2-7; D: NA; V: TRBV6-5; size: NA; CDR3: CASSYLREQYF; DNA: TGTGCCAGCAGTTATCTGCGCGAGCAGTACTTC
J: TRBJ2-1; D: TRBD2; V: TRBV4-3; size: NA; CDR3: CASSHRTSGAREEQFF; DNA: TGCGCCAGCAGCCACCGGACTAGCGGAGCCCGAGAAGAGCAGTTCTTC
J: TRBJ2-3; D: TRBD1; V: TRBV7-2; size: NA; CDR3: CASSLMAGGFTDTQYF; DNA: TGTGCCAGCAGCTTAATGGCAGGGGGTTTTACAGATACGCAGTATTTT
J: TRBJ2-1; D: TRBD1; V: TRBV30; size: NA; CDR3: CAWSRQGAGEQFF; DNA: TGTGCCTGGAGTCGGCAGGGGGCAGGGGAGCAGTTCTTC
J: TRBJ2-2; D: TRBD1; V: TRBV7-6; size: NA; CDR3: CASSSGQENTGELFF; DNA: TGTGCCAGCAGCTCGGGACAGGAGAACACCGGGGAGCTGTTTTTT
J: TRBJ1-1; D: NA; V: TRBV28; size: NA; CDR3: CASSKGGMNTEAFF; DNA: TGTGCCAGCAGTAAAGGGGGTATGAACACTGAAGCTTTCTTT
J: TRBJ1-2; D: TRBD1; V: TRBV9; size: NA; CDR3: CASSGWAGGLEGYTF; DNA: TGTGCCAGCAGCGGGTGGGCAGGGGGCTTGGAGGGCTACACCTTC
J: TRBJ2-7; D: NA; V: TRBV4-1; size: NA; CDR3: CASSQDGTFAYEQYF; DNA: TGCGCCAGCAGCCAAGATGGGACTTTTGCCTACGAGCAGTACTTC
J: TRBJ1-1; D: TRBD1; V: TRBV19; size: NA; CDR3: CASSIWGTGKNAEAFF; DNA: TGTGCCAGTAGTATCTGGGGGACAGGGAAGAACGCTGAAGCTTTCTTT
J: TRBJ2-1; D: TRBD2; V: TRBV5-1; size: once; CDR3: CASSTGLAGGLSSYNEQFF; DNA: TGCGCCAGCAGCACCGGACTAGCGGGGGGACTCAGCTCCTACAATGAGCAGTTCTTC
J: TRBJ1-5; D: TRBD1; V: TRBV18; size: NA; CDR3: CASSLRTGDNQPQHF; DNA: TGTGCCAGCTCACTGAGGACAGGGGACAATCAGCCCCAGCATTTT
J: TRBJ2-5; D: NA; V: TRBV9; size: NA; CDR3: CASSVGDYWVQETQYF; DNA: TGTGCCAGCAGCGTAGGAGACTATTGGGTCCAAGAGACCCAGTACTTC
J: TRBJ2-3; D: NA; V: TRBV4-1; size: NA; CDR3: CASSQDRESAGYYF; DNA: TGCGCCAGCAGCCAAGATCGGGAGTCGGCAGGGTATTATTTT
J: TRBJ2-2; D: TRBD2; V: TRBV5-1; size: NA; CDR3: CASSLVGSGRAGTGELFF; DNA: TGCGCCAGCAGCTTGGTAGGTAGCGGGAGGGCGGGCACCGGGGAGCTGTTTTTT
J: TRBJ2-7; D: TRBD1; V: TRBV6-1; size: NA; CDR3: CASRDRVGYEQYF; DNA: TGTGCCAGCAGGGACAGGGTTGGCTACGAGCAGTACTTC
J: TRBJ2-7; D: TRBD1; V: TRBV6-5; size: NA; CDR3: CASSGQGSYEQYF; DNA: TGTGCCAGCAGCGGACAGGGTTCCTACGAGCAGTACTTC
J: TRBJ2-2; D: TRBD1; V: TRBV5-1; size: NA; CDR3: CASSQGGPGGNTGELFF; DNA: TGCGCCAGCAGCCAAGGGGGTCCAGGGGGGAACACCGGGGAGCTGTTTTTT
J: TRBJ2-7; D: NA; V: TRBV7-2; size: NA; CDR3: CASSEVPSYEQYF; DNA: TGTGCCAGCAGCGAGGTACCGTCCTACGAGCAGTACTTC
J: TRBJ2-3; D: TRBD2; V: TRBV6-6; size: NA; CDR3: CASGLAGISDTQYF; DNA: TGTGCCAGCGGATTAGCGGGAATATCAGATACGCAGTATTTT
J: TRBJ2-7; D: TRBD1; V: TRBV4-1; size: few; CDR3: CASIPPGQCPYEQYF; DNA: TGCGCCAGTATACCTCCGGGACAGTGTCCCTACGAGCAGTACTTC
J: TRBJ2-3; D: TRBD2; V: TRBV4-3; size: NA; CDR3: CASSQDLRTSDDGTQYF; DNA: TGCGCCAGCAGCCAAGATCTTAGGACTAGCGATGATGGTACGCAGTATTTT
J: TRBJ1-4; D: NA; V: TRBV6-1; size: NA; CDR3: CASHSGGNEKLFF; DNA: TGTGCCAGCCATTCCGGGGGAAATGAAAAACTGTTTTTT
J: TRBJ2-7; D: NA; V: TRBV21-1; size: NA; CDR3: CASSKKVDPEGTLLYEQYF; DNA: TGTGCCAGCAGCAAAAAGGTAGATCCCGAGGGCACTCTCCTTTACGAGCAGTACTTC
J: TRBJ1-6; D: NA; V: TRBV13; size: NA; CDR3: CASSPSRGGNNSPLHF; DNA: TGTGCCAGCAGCCCGTCTCGGGGGGGGAATAATTCACCCCTCCACTTT
J: TRBJ1-3; D: NA; V: TRBV28; size: NA; CDR3: CASSPASTAAGNTIYF; DNA: TGTGCCAGCAGTCCCGCCTCGACAGCAGCTGGAAACACCATATATTTT
J: TRBJ2-5; D: NA; V: TRBV19; size: NA; CDR3: CASGVGGETQYF; DNA: TGTGCCAGCGGGGTAGGGGGAGAGACCCAGTACTTC
J: TRBJ2-7; D: TRBD1; V: TRBV19; size: NA; CDR3: CASSMGGTGSYEQYF; DNA: TGTGCCAGTAGTATGGGAGGGACAGGGTCCTACGAGCAGTACTTC
J: TRBJ1-5; D: NA; V: TRBV7-9; size: NA; CDR3: CSPHATGQPQHF; DNA: TGTTCCCCACACGCAACGGGTCAGCCCCAGCATTTT
J: TRBJ2-7; D: TRBD2; V: TRBV7-8; size: NA; CDR3: CASSLGTSGSYEQYF; DNA: TGTGCCAGCAGCTTGGGGACTAGCGGGAGCTACGAGCAGTACTTC
J: TRBJ1-2; D: TRBD1; V: TRBV30; size: NA; CDR3: CAWSEGTENAPCF; DNA: TGTGCCTGGAGTGAAGGGACAGAAAACGCTCCTTGCTTC
J: TRBJ1-2; D: NA; V: TRBV9; size: NA; CDR3: CASSGDSYPAYGYTF; DNA: TGTGCCAGCAGCGGTGACAGCTACCCGGCCTATGGCTACACCTTC
J: TRBJ2-2; D: TRBD1; V: TRBV28; size: few; CDR3: CASTKNPGQGTGGELFF; DNA: TGTGCCAGCACTAAAAACCCGGGACAGGGGACCGGCGGGGAGCTGTTTTTT
J: TRBJ2-5; D: NA; V: TRBV7-9; size: NA; CDR3: CASSDRQEQETQYF; DNA: TGTGCCAGCAGCGACCGACAGGAGCAAGAGACCCAGTACTTC
J: TRBJ1-3; D: NA; V: TRBV9; size: NA; CDR3: CASSVQEAGNTIYF; DNA: TGTGCCAGCAGCGTCCAGGAGGCTGGAAACACCATATATTTT
J: TRBJ2-5; D: TRBD2; V: TRBV6-4; size: few; CDR3: CASSDSAGGPETQYF; DNA: TGTGCCAGCAGTGACTCGGCGGGAGGGCCAGAGACCCAGTACTTC